This is a list of T cell receptor beta chains from one sample in a study of shared clonotypes between healthy human individuals. Generated by immunoSEQ multiplex PCR, the TCRdb table keeps only in-frame clones and is missing some. The sample holds more than 400,000 clones; around 73% are singletons and the top ten take 9.5% to 15%. The material sequenced was PBMCs. All receptors derive from a woman between 40 and 50 years old in good health. Some clones in this sample may be carry-over from other donors' samples. The CDR3 runs from the conserved cysteine through the conserved F or W. Each record gives: CDR3 DNA, CDR3 protein, J gene, V gene, D gene, CDR3 length, clone size. D genes are given only for firm matches. Size tells how often a clone was seen (once, few, many) or the class of an expanded clone, and some rows leave it out.

CDR3nt: TGTGCCAGCAGTCGGGTGGCAGCTTTGGCAGAGACCCAGTACTTC
CDR3aa: CASSRVAALAETQYF
j_gene: TRBJ2-5
v_gene: TRBV7-2
d_gene: -
len: 15
abundance: -

CDR3nt: TGTGCCAGCAGCTCCCCCGGGACAGGGAGCGGGGAGCTGTTTTTT
CDR3aa: CASSSPGTGSGELFF
j_gene: TRBJ2-2
v_gene: TRBV28
d_gene: TRBD1
len: 15
abundance: -

CDR3nt: TGCAGCGTTGTAGCCAGAACCGAGCAGTACTTC
CDR3aa: CSVVARTEQYF
j_gene: TRBJ2-7
v_gene: TRBV29-1
d_gene: -
len: 11
abundance: few

CDR3nt: TGTGCCTGGAGTTACGGCTCAGGGTCTGGAAACACCATATATTTT
CDR3aa: CAWSYGSGSGNTIYF
j_gene: TRBJ1-3
v_gene: TRBV30
d_gene: -
len: 15
abundance: once

CDR3nt: TGTGCCATCAGTGAGACTAGCCCAGAGACCCAGTACTTC
CDR3aa: CAISETSPETQYF
j_gene: TRBJ2-5
v_gene: TRBV10-3
d_gene: -
len: 13
abundance: -

CDR3nt: TGTGCCAGTAGTTCACCGGGACTAGCGGGAGTTCGAACCGGGGAGCTGTTTTTT
CDR3aa: CASSSPGLAGVRTGELFF
j_gene: TRBJ2-2
v_gene: TRBV19
d_gene: TRBD2
len: 18
abundance: -

CDR3nt: TGCAGCGTTACTCGACAGGGTACGCATGAGCAGTTCTTC
CDR3aa: CSVTRQGTHEQFF
j_gene: TRBJ2-1
v_gene: TRBV29-1
d_gene: TRBD1
len: 13
abundance: -

CDR3nt: TGCAGTGCCACCGGGAGCTACGAGCAGTACTTC
CDR3aa: CSATGSYEQYF
j_gene: TRBJ2-7
v_gene: TRBV20-1
d_gene: -
len: 11
abundance: -

CDR3nt: TGTGCCAGCAGCCCAAGGACTAGCGGGAACACCGGGGAGCTGTTTTTT
CDR3aa: CASSPRTSGNTGELFF
j_gene: TRBJ2-2
v_gene: TRBV7-6
d_gene: TRBD2
len: 16
abundance: -

CDR3nt: TGCGCCAGCAGCCGCTCCGGGACTAGCCAAGAGACCCAGTACTTC
CDR3aa: CASSRSGTSQETQYF
j_gene: TRBJ2-5
v_gene: TRBV4-3
d_gene: TRBD2
len: 15
abundance: -

CDR3nt: TGTGCCAGCAGGGGCCGCGAGGGACAGGGGTCTCGAACTGAAGCTTTCTTT
CDR3aa: CASRGREGQGSRTEAFF
j_gene: TRBJ1-1
v_gene: TRBV2
d_gene: TRBD1
len: 17
abundance: -

CDR3nt: TGTGCCAGCAGCGTAGGGGCTAAAGAGACCCAGTACTTC
CDR3aa: CASSVGAKETQYF
j_gene: TRBJ2-5
v_gene: TRBV9
d_gene: -
len: 13
abundance: once

CDR3nt: TGTGCCAGCAGCTTAACGGGGGGACAGCCCCAGCATTTT
CDR3aa: CASSLTGGQPQHF
j_gene: TRBJ1-5
v_gene: TRBV7-3
d_gene: -
len: 13
abundance: -

CDR3nt: TGTGCCAGCCGCAACGGGTGGGAGTCTGGGGGTGGCTACACCTTC
CDR3aa: CASRNGWESGGGYTF
j_gene: TRBJ1-2
v_gene: TRBV11-3
d_gene: -
len: 15
abundance: -

CDR3nt: TGTGCCAGCAGCCGCGGGGGCCCCTACGAGCAGTACTTC
CDR3aa: CASSRGGPYEQYF
j_gene: TRBJ2-7
v_gene: TRBV6-6
d_gene: -
len: 13
abundance: -

CDR3nt: TGCGCCAGCAGCCGGACCGGAGCGGCTAGCGGGAGTGGGGAGCAGTACTTC
CDR3aa: CASSRTGAASGSGEQYF
j_gene: TRBJ2-7
v_gene: TRBV5-1
d_gene: TRBD2
len: 17
abundance: -

CDR3nt: TGTGCCAGCAGCCCCCTTGGACTAGCGGGACTATACGAGCAGTACTTC
CDR3aa: CASSPLGLAGLYEQYF
j_gene: TRBJ2-7
v_gene: TRBV7-9
d_gene: TRBD2
len: 16
abundance: -

CDR3nt: TGCGCCAGCAGTGGGGGAGCCGAGCAGTACTTC
CDR3aa: CASSGGAEQYF
j_gene: TRBJ2-7
v_gene: TRBV10-2
d_gene: -
len: 11
abundance: -

CDR3nt: TGTGCCACCAGCAGAGAAAGACAGGGGGCTCATGAAAAACTGTTTTTT
CDR3aa: CATSRERQGAHEKLFF
j_gene: TRBJ1-4
v_gene: TRBV15
d_gene: TRBD1
len: 16
abundance: -

CDR3nt: TGTGCCAGCAGCTTAGTAGCGGGAGAGCAGTTCTTC
CDR3aa: CASSLVAGEQFF
j_gene: TRBJ2-1
v_gene: TRBV7-2
d_gene: TRBD2
len: 12
abundance: -

CDR3nt: TGTGCCAGCAGTCGCCACAGGGAGGGAGATACGCAGTATTTT
CDR3aa: CASSRHREGDTQYF
j_gene: TRBJ2-3
v_gene: TRBV28
d_gene: -
len: 14
abundance: -

CDR3nt: TGTGCCAGCAGTGAAAGGGTAACCGGCGGGGTTGACGAGCAGTACTTC
CDR3aa: CASSERVTGGVDEQYF
j_gene: TRBJ2-7
v_gene: TRBV6-1
d_gene: -
len: 16
abundance: once

CDR3nt: TGTGCCTGGAGTGGCGGCTCTACGGGACGGGATAATTCACCCCTCCACTTT
CDR3aa: CAWSGGSTGRDNSPLHF
j_gene: TRBJ1-6
v_gene: TRBV30
d_gene: -
len: 17
abundance: -

CDR3nt: TGTGCCAGCAGTGGGGAAGGGATGGCTAACTATGGCTACACCTTC
CDR3aa: CASSGEGMANYGYTF
j_gene: TRBJ1-2
v_gene: TRBV6-1
d_gene: -
len: 15
abundance: -

CDR3nt: TGTGCCAGCAGCCTGGGACGTTGGGAGCAGTTCTTC
CDR3aa: CASSLGRWEQFF
j_gene: TRBJ2-1
v_gene: TRBV14
d_gene: -
len: 12
abundance: many

CDR3nt: TGTGCCAGCGCCATTACGGGAGCGGGCACAGATACGCAGTATTTT
CDR3aa: CASAITGAGTDTQYF
j_gene: TRBJ2-3
v_gene: TRBV9
d_gene: -
len: 15
abundance: -

CDR3nt: TGTGCCAGTAGGAGAGACACCATATATTTT
CDR3aa: CASRRDTIYF
j_gene: TRBJ1-3
v_gene: TRBV19
d_gene: -
len: 10
abundance: -

CDR3nt: TGTGCCAGCAGTTCAGGGACAGGGAGGTATGGCTACACCTTC
CDR3aa: CASSSGTGRYGYTF
j_gene: TRBJ1-2
v_gene: TRBV28
d_gene: TRBD1
len: 14
abundance: once

CDR3nt: TGTGCCAGCTCACCAAACAGGGGAACGAACACTGAAGCTTTCTTT
CDR3aa: CASSPNRGTNTEAFF
j_gene: TRBJ1-1
v_gene: TRBV18
d_gene: TRBD1
len: 15
abundance: few

CDR3nt: TGTGCCAGCAGTGAATCCAGATTCGCCGGTGGGGAACTGTTTTTT
CDR3aa: CASSESRFAGGELFF
j_gene: TRBJ1-4
v_gene: TRBV6-1
d_gene: -
len: 15
abundance: -

CDR3nt: TGTGCCACCAGCAGAGGAGGGGGGCTAGCGGACTACAATGAGCAGTTCTTC
CDR3aa: CATSRGGGLADYNEQFF
j_gene: TRBJ2-1
v_gene: TRBV15
d_gene: -
len: 17
abundance: -

CDR3nt: TGTGCCAGCAGCTTAACGCACCAGGGGTACACTGAAGCTTTCTTT
CDR3aa: CASSLTHQGYTEAFF
j_gene: TRBJ1-1
v_gene: TRBV7-3
d_gene: -
len: 15
abundance: few

CDR3nt: TGTGCCAGCAGCCACTTTAGAGACTCCCCTGAAAAACTGTTTTTT
CDR3aa: CASSHFRDSPEKLFF
j_gene: TRBJ1-4
v_gene: TRBV4-2
d_gene: -
len: 15
abundance: -

CDR3nt: TGCGCCAGCAGTGAGTCCGGACAGACTAATGAAAAACTGTTTTTT
CDR3aa: CASSESGQTNEKLFF
j_gene: TRBJ1-4
v_gene: TRBV10-2
d_gene: -
len: 15
abundance: -

CDR3nt: TGTGCCAGCAGCTTCCCGGCTAGCGGGATCACCGGGGAGCTGTTTTTT
CDR3aa: CASSFPASGITGELFF
j_gene: TRBJ2-2
v_gene: TRBV7-9
d_gene: TRBD2
len: 16
abundance: -

CDR3nt: TGTGCCAGCAGTAAACAGGAGGGCTCTGAGCAGTTCTTC
CDR3aa: CASSKQEGSEQFF
j_gene: TRBJ2-1
v_gene: TRBV7-8
d_gene: -
len: 13
abundance: once

CDR3nt: TGTGCCAGCAGTCGCCAGAACTCCTACGAGCAGTACTTC
CDR3aa: CASSRQNSYEQYF
j_gene: TRBJ2-7
v_gene: TRBV27
d_gene: -
len: 13
abundance: -

CDR3nt: TGTGCCAGTAGTAGGGGCAGGGGGTTCGACGAGCAGTACTTC
CDR3aa: CASSRGRGFDEQYF
j_gene: TRBJ2-7
v_gene: TRBV19
d_gene: TRBD1
len: 14
abundance: -

CDR3nt: TGCGCCAGCAGCTTGGGGGCGGAGAACACTGAAGCTTTCTTT
CDR3aa: CASSLGAENTEAFF
j_gene: TRBJ1-1
v_gene: TRBV5-1
d_gene: -
len: 14
abundance: -

CDR3nt: TGTGCCAGCAGCCAGGAAAGACAGGGTCGTTCTGGGGCCAACGTCCTGACTTTC
CDR3aa: CASSQERQGRSGANVLTF
j_gene: TRBJ2-6
v_gene: TRBV4-2
d_gene: TRBD1
len: 18
abundance: -

CDR3nt: TGTGCCAGCAGTTTCCCCCGTGTGGCCGCGACCTACGAGCAGTACTTC
CDR3aa: CASSFPRVAATYEQYF
j_gene: TRBJ2-7
v_gene: TRBV28
d_gene: -
len: 16
abundance: -

CDR3nt: TGTGCCAGCAGCTTGGGGACAGGGTATAGTGAGCAGTTCTTC
CDR3aa: CASSLGTGYSEQFF
j_gene: TRBJ2-1
v_gene: TRBV5-6
d_gene: TRBD1
len: 14
abundance: -

CDR3nt: TGCAGCGTTGAGCATCCGGGGAACACCGGGGAGCTGTTTTTT
CDR3aa: CSVEHPGNTGELFF
j_gene: TRBJ2-2
v_gene: TRBV29-1
d_gene: -
len: 14
abundance: -